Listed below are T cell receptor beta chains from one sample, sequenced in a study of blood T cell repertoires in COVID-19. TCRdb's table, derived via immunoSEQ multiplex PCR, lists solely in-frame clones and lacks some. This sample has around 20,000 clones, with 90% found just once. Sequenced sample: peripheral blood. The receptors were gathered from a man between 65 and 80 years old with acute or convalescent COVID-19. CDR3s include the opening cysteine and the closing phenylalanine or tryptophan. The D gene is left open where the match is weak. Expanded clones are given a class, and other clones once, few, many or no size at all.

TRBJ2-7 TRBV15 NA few TGTGCCACCAGCAGGGGAATGACAGGTTCCTACGAGCAGTACTTC CATSRGMTGSYEQYF
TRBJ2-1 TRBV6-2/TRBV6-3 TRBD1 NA TGTGCCAGCAGTGATAGGACAGGGACCATTGAGCAGTTCTTC CASSDRTGTIEQFF
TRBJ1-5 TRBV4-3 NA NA TGCGCCAGCAGCCCACGGCTCGATAGCTATCAGCCCCAGCATTTT CASSPRLDSYQPQHF
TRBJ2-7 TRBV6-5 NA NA TGTGCCAGCAGTTACGAACAGGGTCGGGCCTACGAGCAGTACTTC CASSYEQGRAYEQYF
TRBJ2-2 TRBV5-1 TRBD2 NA TGCGCCAGCAGTTTTATAGCGGGAGTGGGCACCGGGGAGCTGTTTTTT CASSFIAGVGTGELFF
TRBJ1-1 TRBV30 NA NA TGTGCCTGGAGTGCGGTGAACACTGAAGCTTTCTTT CAWSAVNTEAFF
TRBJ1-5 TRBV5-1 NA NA TGCGCCAGCAGCTTGGGATCAACAGAGCAGCCCCAGCATTTT CASSLGSTEQPQHF
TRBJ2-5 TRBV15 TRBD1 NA TGTGCCACCAGCAGAGATCGGGGGACAGGGGCAGGAGAGACCCAGTACTTC CATSRDRGTGAGETQYF
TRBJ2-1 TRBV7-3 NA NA TGTGCCAGCAGCCCCCCCGTTGACGGACTCTCCTACAATGAGCAGTTCTTC CASSPPVDGLSYNEQFF
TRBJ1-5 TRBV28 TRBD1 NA TGTGCCAGCAGCGCGACAGGGTATTATCAGCCCCAGCATTTT CASSATGYYQPQHF
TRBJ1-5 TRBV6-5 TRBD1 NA TGTGCCAGCGGAGAGCCGGGACAGGGTGGGCAGCCCCAGCATTTT CASGEPGQGGQPQHF
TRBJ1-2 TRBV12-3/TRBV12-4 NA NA TGTGCCAGCAGTTTGGGCAGGGACTATGGCTACACCTTC CASSLGRDYGYTF
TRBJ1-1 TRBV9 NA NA TGTGCCAGCAGCCCCCTGGGGAGGGTGAACACTGAAGCTTTCTTT CASSPLGRVNTEAFF
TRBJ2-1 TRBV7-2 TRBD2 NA TGTGCCAGCAGCCCGAGCGGGGGGGCGAATGAGCAGTTCTTC CASSPSGGANEQFF
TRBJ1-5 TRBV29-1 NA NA TGCAGCGTTGTCGCCGGGGGTGACCAGCCCCAGCATTTT CSVVAGGDQPQHF
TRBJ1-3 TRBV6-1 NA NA TGTGCCAGCAGTGATATAAAGCCTAGGGGGTTT CASSDIKPRGF
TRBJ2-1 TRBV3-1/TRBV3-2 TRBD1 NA TGTGCCAGCAGCCAAGATCCAGACAGGGGGCATAATAACAATGAGCAGTTCTTC CASSQDPDRGHNNNEQFF
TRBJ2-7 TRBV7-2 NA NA TGTGCCAGCAGCACCCGGACAGCTACCTACGAGCAGTACTTC CASSTRTATYEQYF
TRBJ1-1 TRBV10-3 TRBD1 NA TGTGCCTCATCCAGGACAGGGACTGAAGCTTTCTTT CASSRTGTEAFF
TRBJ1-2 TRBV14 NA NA TGTGCCAGCAGCCCGCCCCGGGAGGGGTCCAGTTTTGTGGTGGGCTACACCTTC CASSPPREGSSFVVGYTF
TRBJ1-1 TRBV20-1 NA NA TGCAGTGCTCGGGGGAACACTGAAGCTTTCTTT CSARGNTEAFF
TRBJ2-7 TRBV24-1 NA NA TGTGCCACCAGTGATCCTTCGACTGGGTACGAGCAGTACTTC CATSDPSTGYEQYF
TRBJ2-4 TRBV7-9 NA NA TGTGCCAGCAGCTTCTCGGCGGACAGTACGAACATTCAGTACTTC CASSFSADSTNIQYF
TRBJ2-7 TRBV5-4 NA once TGTGCCAGCAGCTTGGAATTGTCTTCCTACGAGCAGTACTTC CASSLELSSYEQYF
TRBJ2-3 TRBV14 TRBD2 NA TGTGCCAGCAGCCGACCACCAAGGCGGGCGGGAGCCATCCCGGATACGCAGTATTTT CASSRPPRRAGAIPDTQYF
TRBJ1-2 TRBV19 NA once TGTGCCAGTAGTCCGACATCAGCTAACTATGGCTACACCTTC CASSPTSANYGYTF
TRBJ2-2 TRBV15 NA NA TGTGCCACCAGCCCCTCAAAAGGGGGATCGAACACCGGGGAGCTGTTTTTT CATSPSKGGSNTGELFF
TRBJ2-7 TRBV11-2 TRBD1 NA TGTGCCAGCAGCTTGACAGGGTATAACTCCTACGAGCAGTACTTC CASSLTGYNSYEQYF
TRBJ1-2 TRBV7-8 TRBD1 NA TGTGCCAGCAGCCTAAAAGGACAGGGCCAGGGCTACACCTTC CASSLKGQGQGYTF
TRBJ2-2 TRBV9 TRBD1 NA TGTGCCAGCAGCGATTACCGGGACAGGGTTGGCGGGGAGCTGTTTTTT CASSDYRDRVGGELFF
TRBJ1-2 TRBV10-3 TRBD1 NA TGTGCCATCAGACCGGGACAGGAATATGGCTACACCTTC CAIRPGQEYGYTF
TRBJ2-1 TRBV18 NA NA TGTGCCAGCTCACCGAATAGTGGCACTGGAGCTAATGAGCAGTTCTTC CASSPNSGTGANEQFF
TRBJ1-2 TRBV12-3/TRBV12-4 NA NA TGTGCCAGCAGTTTGCGGGGGGACTATGGCTACACCTTC CASSLRGDYGYTF
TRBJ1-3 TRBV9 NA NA TGTGCCAGCAGCGTGGGATTGGGCGGGAGCTCTGGAAACACCATATATTTT CASSVGLGGSSGNTIYF
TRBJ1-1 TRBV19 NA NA TGTGCCAGTAGTCCCTATTCGGGCAGGGAGAACACTGAAGCTTTCTTT CASSPYSGRENTEAFF
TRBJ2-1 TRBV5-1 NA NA TGCGCCAGCAGCTTGCGGGGCGGGGGCTCGGATGAGCAGTTCTTC CASSLRGGGSDEQFF
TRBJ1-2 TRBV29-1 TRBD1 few TGCAGCGTTGGATCAGGGGGTATGGGGGGCTACACCTTC CSVGSGGMGGYTF
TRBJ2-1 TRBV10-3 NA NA TGTGCCACTGGGGAGGGGGGACCGTTGCATGAGCAGTTCTTC CATGEGGPLHEQFF
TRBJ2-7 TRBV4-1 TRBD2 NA TGCGCCAGCAGCCAAGGGTCGATACTAGCGGGAGGGCCGTTTCACAATTACGAGCAGTACTTC CASSQGSILAGGPFHNYEQYF
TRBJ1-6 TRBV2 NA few TGTGCCAGCAGCCCTGAGACTGACAGAGCCTATAATTCACCCCTCCACTTT CASSPETDRAYNSPLHF
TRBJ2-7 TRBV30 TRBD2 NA TGTGCCTGGGCGGGGGGGTACGAGCAGTACTTC CAWAGGYEQYF
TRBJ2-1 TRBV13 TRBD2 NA TGTGCCAGCAGCGGGGGACTAGCGGGAGGGGGTGAGCAGTTCTTC CASSGGLAGGGEQFF
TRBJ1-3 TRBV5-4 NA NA TGTGCCAGCAGCCCGACAGGCTCTGGAAACACCATATATTTT CASSPTGSGNTIYF
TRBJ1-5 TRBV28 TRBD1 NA TGTGCCAGCAGTACTTCCGGGACAGGGTTTTATCAGCCCCAGCATTTT CASSTSGTGFYQPQHF
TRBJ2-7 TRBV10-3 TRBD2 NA TGTGCCATCAGTGAGTCGTGGGCTAGCGGGACAAACTCCTACGAGCAGTACTTC CAISESWASGTNSYEQYF
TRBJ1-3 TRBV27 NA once TGTGCCAGCTCGGAGGTTTGGCCTGGAAACACCATATATTTT CASSEVWPGNTIYF
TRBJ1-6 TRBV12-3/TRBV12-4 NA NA TGTGCCAGCAATCGCAGAAATTCACCCCTCCACTTT CASNRRNSPLHF
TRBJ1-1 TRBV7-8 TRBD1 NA TGTGCCAGCACCCCCCCGGGAGGGGGCCACACTGAAGCTTTCTTT CASTPPGGGHTEAFF
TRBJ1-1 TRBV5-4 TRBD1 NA TGTGCCAGCAGCTTGGCGGACAGGGGACTGCCAGCTTTCTTT CASSLADRGLPAFF
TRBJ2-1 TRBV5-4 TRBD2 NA TGTGCCAGCAGCCCGGGACTAGCTGCTGAGCAGTTCTTC CASSPGLAAEQFF
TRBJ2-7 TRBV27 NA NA TGTGCCAGCAGTCTCATGCCAGGGGCTCCCTCCTACGAGCAGTACTTC CASSLMPGAPSYEQYF
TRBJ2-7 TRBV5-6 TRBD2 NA TGTGCCAGCAGCTCCCCCATAGCGGGATCCTACGAGCAGTACTTC CASSSPIAGSYEQYF
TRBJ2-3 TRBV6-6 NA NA TGTGCCAGCAGCCTTCGTACAGCCCCCCGCACAGATACGCAGTATTTT CASSLRTAPRTDTQYF
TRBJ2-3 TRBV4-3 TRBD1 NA TGCGCCAGCAGCCGAGAATCTCCAGGGGGTGGCGGGGATACGCAGTATTTT CASSRESPGGGGDTQYF
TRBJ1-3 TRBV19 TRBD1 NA TGTGCCAGTAGTACTCTTTTTGGACAGGGAGGTGGAAACACCATATATTTT CASSTLFGQGGGNTIYF